This T cell receptor (beta chain) originates from a study of glioma-infiltrating T cells after dendritic cell vaccination. As for the study in general: Between the early 2000s and the early 2010s, patients got autologous tumor lysate-pulsed dendritic cell vaccines. Three intradermal dendritic cell vaccine injections were given every two weeks.

This CDR3 region has 15 residues. The germline V gene has CDR1 SGHTA and CDR2 FQGNSA. Germline trimming cut 5 bases from V and 9 bases from J; bases unmatched to any gene: 8. Sample time point: after dendritic cell vaccination, including at tumor progression/relapse. Primers: 60 V beta forward and 13 J beta reverse. Using immunoSEQ multiplex PCR, the repertoire was profiled, and TCRdb retains in-frame clones only, with some absent. In the table there are 85,000 or so clones, around 85% of which are singletons. The sample consisted of blood, taken after dendritic cell vaccination. The receptor was isolated from a human donor with glioblastoma. The chain has TRBV7-2 and TRBJ1-6; 9 nucleotides agree with TRBD1. The CDR3 here is CASSLQTGGSSPLHF. The DNA of the CDR3 is TGTGCCAGCAGCCTCCAGACAGGGGGTAGTTCACCCCTCCACTTT.